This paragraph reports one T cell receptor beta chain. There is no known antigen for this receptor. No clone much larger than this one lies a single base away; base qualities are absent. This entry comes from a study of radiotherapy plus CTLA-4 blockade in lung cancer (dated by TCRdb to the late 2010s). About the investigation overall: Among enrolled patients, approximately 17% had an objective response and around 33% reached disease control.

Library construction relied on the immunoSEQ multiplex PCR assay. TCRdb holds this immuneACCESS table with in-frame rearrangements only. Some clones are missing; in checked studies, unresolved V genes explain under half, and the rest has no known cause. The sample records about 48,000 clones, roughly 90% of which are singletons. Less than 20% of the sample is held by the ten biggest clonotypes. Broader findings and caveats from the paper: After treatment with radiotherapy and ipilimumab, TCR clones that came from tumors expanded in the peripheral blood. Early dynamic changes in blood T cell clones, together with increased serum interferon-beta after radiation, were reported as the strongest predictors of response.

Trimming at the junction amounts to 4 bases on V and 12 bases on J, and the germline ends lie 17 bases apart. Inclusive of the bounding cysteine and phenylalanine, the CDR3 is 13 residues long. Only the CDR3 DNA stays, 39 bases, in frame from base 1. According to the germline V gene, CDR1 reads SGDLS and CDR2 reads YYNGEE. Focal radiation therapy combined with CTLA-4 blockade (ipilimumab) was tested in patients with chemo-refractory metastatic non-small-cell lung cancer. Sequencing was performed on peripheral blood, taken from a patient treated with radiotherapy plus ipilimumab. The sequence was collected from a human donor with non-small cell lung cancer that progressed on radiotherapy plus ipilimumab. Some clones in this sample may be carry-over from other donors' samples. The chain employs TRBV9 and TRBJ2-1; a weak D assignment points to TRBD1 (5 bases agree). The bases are TGTGCCAGCAGCTCACAAACAGGCACCGGGCAGTTCTTC. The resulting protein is CASSSQTGTGQFF. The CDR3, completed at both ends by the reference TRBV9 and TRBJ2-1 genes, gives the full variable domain DSGVTQTPKHLITATGQRVTLRCSPRSGDLSVYWYQQSLDQGLQFLIQYYNGEERAKGNILERFSAQQFPDLHSELNLSSLELGDSALYFCASSSQTGTGQFFGPGTRLTVL.